Presented here are 3 T cell receptor beta chains from one specimen sequenced in a study of regulatory T cells in long-lasting Graves disease. Combining iRepertoire HTBI primers with Arm-PCR of CDR3 regions, the authors built TCR beta libraries. TCRdb redid the calling of the multiplex PCR reads with MiXCR, one entry per CDR3 protein. Of some 450,000 distinct CDR3 sequences in the sample, roughly 15% were seen once. The time point denotes: newly diagnosed GD, antithyroid drugs for less than 3 months. PBMC RNA was the source of the TCR library. This same sample was also part of a study on T cells in Graves' hyperthyroidism and ophthalmopathy.

The input for sequencing was peripheral blood mononuclear cells (PBMCs), taken at new diagnosis, from a patient treated with antithyroid drugs. The receptors stem from a woman under 40 with Graves disease.

This clonotype was counted once. A read error is possible here, since a much larger clone lies one base away. The V call is TRBV7-9, the J call TRBJ2-1; D possibly corresponds to TRBD2 (5 bases). Trimming took 3 bases from V and 10 from J, leaving 22 bases between them. The CDR3 has 16 residues. The germline CDR1 and CDR2 sequences are SEHNR and FQNEAQ (reference sequence). The CDR3 here is CASSLSGLPNSYEQFF. The CDR3 DNA sequence: TGTGCCAGCAGCTTGTCTGGACTTCCAAACTCCTACGAGCAGTTCTTC.

The V and J genes are TRBV29-1 and TRBJ2-2; 7 bases align to TRBD1. V was clipped by 6 bases and J by 6 bases; unmatched bases: 7. Germline V gene lookup returns CDR1 SQVTM and CDR2 ANQGSEA. This CDR3 has 13 amino acids. The DNA for the CDR3 is TGCAGCGTCTCACCCGGGACAGCCGGGGAGCTGTTTTTT. Residues: CSVSPGTAGELFF.

This clonotype was recorded a few times. This chain connects TRBV4-3 to TRBJ1-4; 8 positions agree with TRBD1. V trimming: 1 base; J trimming: 5 bases; junction bases outside the gene matches: 9. The CDR3 has 17 residues. Germline loops: CDR1 LGHNA, CDR2 YSLEER. CDR3 in DNA: TGCGCCAGCAGCCAAGGTGGGCCCGGGACAGGAAATGAAAAACTGTTTTTT. This codes for CASSQGGPGTGNEKLFF.